This TCR beta chain originates from a study of OX40 agonist ivuxolimab in advanced cancers. For the wider study: The costimulatory receptor OX40 (CD134) was targeted by ivuxolimab, a fully human IgG2 agonistic monoclonal antibody. Intravenous ivuxolimab was administered to patients every 2 weeks at six dose levels: 0.01, 0.1, 0.3, 1.5, 3 and 10 mg/kg. Of the approximately 50 dose-escalation patients, hepatocellular carcinoma was present in about 20, melanoma in approximately 15, renal cell carcinoma in 9 and head and neck cancer in 9. A male proportion of around 80% and a mean age of about 60 years, ranging from about 20 to 79, were recorded for the dose-escalation cohort. Prior anti-PD-1, anti-PD-L1 or anti-CTLA-4 therapy was permitted, and checkpoint inhibitors had been received by approximately 39% of dose-escalation patients. Three dose-escalation patients achieved partial responses, one with hepatocellular carcinoma and two with cutaneous melanoma. Peripheral TCRbeta sequencing aimed to test whether ivuxolimab altered TCR sequence diversity and caused clonal T-cell expansion. The paper describes the monotherapy dose-escalation part (N of about 47 patients) of the phase I trial of ivuxolimab. Overall study outcomes, separate from this receptor: Clonal expansion of both CD4+ and CD8+ blood T cells was observed from baseline to week 6 at doses 0.1 to 3.0 mg/kg. After ivuxolimab, CD8+ T cells had more expanded clones than CD4+ T cells on average. In partial responders in the 0.1-3.0 mg/kg groups, normalized peripheral clonal expansion was found to be among the lowest, especially among CD8+ T cells. Low levels of normalized T-cell clonal expansion were also seen in some patients who did not respond. Which antigens the clonally expanded peripheral T cells were specific for was not determined.

This clone is judged medium-sized (0.01 to 0.1%). No antigen is known for it. Base qualities are not at hand, and no much larger clone is one base apart. Patients with autoimmune disease history or receiving systemic immunosuppression were excluded from the trial. Peripheral blood for TCR sequencing was drawn from every dose cohort at baseline, at cycle 4 day 1 and at cycle 7 day 1. Samples were obtained from an open-label, multicenter, first-in-human phase I dose-escalation trial of ivuxolimab. Adults with locally advanced or metastatic melanoma, renal cell carcinoma, hepatocellular carcinoma or head and neck squamous cell carcinoma were enrolled in the trial. Before TCR sequencing, CD4+ and CD8+ T cells were separately sorted from peripheral blood. To sequence the TCRbeta CDR3 region, genomic DNA was isolated from the sorted cells. TCRbeta CDR3 regions were sequenced using the immunoSEQ Assay. TCRdb took over this immuneACCESS table, retaining in-frame rearrangements with V and J assigned. Such tables are incomplete; in checked studies, under half of the missing clones stem from an unresolved V gene, and the remainder is unexplained. This sample is represented by about 18,000 clones; about three quarters of them were singletons. Of the sample, around 16% falls within the top ten clones.

The origin of this receptor is an adult with an advanced solid tumor such as melanoma, head and neck, liver or kidney cancer. The specimen comprised CD4+ or CD8+ T cells sorted from blood, sampled in a trial of the OX40 agonist ivuxolimab.

The nucleotide sequence reads as follows: TGTGCCAGCAGCATCGGACAGGGTTCCTACGAGCAGTACTTC. Its protein product is CASSIGQGSYEQYF. The chain is assembled from TRBV7-9 and TRBJ2-7, with 8 junctional bases fitting TRBD1. The CDR3 measures 14 amino acids from cysteine to phenylalanine. Only the CDR3 part of the read is kept: 42 bases, read in frame from the first base. For CDR1 and CDR2, the germline V gene (reference sequence) lists SEHNR and FQNEAQ. At the junction V is shortened by 5 bases and J by 1 base; bases outside the gene matches: 4.